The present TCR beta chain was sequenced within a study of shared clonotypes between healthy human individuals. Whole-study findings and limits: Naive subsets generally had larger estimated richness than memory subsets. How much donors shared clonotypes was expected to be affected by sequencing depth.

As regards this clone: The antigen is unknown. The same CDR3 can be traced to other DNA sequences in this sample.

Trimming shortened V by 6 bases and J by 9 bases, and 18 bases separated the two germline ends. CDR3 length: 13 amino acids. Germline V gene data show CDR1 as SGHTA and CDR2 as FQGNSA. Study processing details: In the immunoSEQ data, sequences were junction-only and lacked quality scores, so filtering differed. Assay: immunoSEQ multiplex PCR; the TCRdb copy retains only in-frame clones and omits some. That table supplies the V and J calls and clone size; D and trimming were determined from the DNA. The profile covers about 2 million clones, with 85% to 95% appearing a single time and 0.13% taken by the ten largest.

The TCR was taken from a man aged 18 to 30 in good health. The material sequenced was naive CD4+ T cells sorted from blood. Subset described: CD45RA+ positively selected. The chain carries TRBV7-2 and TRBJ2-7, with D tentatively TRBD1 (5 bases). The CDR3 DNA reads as TGTGCCAGCAGTTCCACAGCAGGGCTCGGGCAGTACTTC. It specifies CASSSTAGLGQYF.